This TCR beta chain appears in the sequencing data of a study of cytomegalovirus exposure and HLA in healthy donors. Study results and caveats: Researchers catalogued around 150 TCR beta chains as cytomegalovirus-associated. The majority of TCR sequences were rare, yet some public TCRs appeared in many donors. Reported results showed that the classifier diagnosed cytomegalovirus status with high specificity and sensitivity. In vitro experiments confirmed that a few CMV-associated chains were specific for CMV antigens.

Clones were sequenced by immunoSEQ multiplex PCR, and TCRdb holds only the in-frame ones, with some missing. The repertoire holds 55,000 to 65,000 clones, with 90% as singletons. In regard to this clone: Its antigen remains unidentified.

The CDR3 spans 16 residues. The V gene end was trimmed by 0 bases and the J gene end by 6 bases; junction bases not matched to a gene: 6. Germline CDR1 is SGHNT and CDR2 is YYREEE (reference sequence). This sequence joins TRBV5-4 and TRBJ1-2, with 12 bases matching TRBD1. The receptor was isolated from a man between 18 and 35 years old in good health and CMV-seronegative. Sequencing input: PBMCs. Here the CDR3 reads CASSLGKGTGGDGYTF. The CDR3 DNA is TGTGCCAGCAGCTTGGGGAAGGGGACAGGGGGCGATGGCTACACCTTC.